A selection of T cell receptor beta chains follows, all from one sample in a study of regulatory T cells in long-lasting Graves disease. TCRdb itself ran the multiplex PCR reads through MiXCR, one entry per CDR3 protein. The table has approximately 470,000 distinct CDR3 sequences, around 15% seen once. The same data also contributed to another study, on T cells in Graves' hyperthyroidism and ophthalmopathy.

The sequencing here drew on peripheral blood mononuclear cells (PBMCs), taken at new diagnosis, from a patient treated with antithyroid drugs. Receptor source: a man aged 35 to 55 with Graves disease. Each CDR3 is given with its conserved first and last residue. The D gene is left open where the match is weak. The listing skips clone size in some rows; elsewhere it reads once, few, many or a size class.

TRBV30	TRBJ2-5	.	TRBD2	CAWTRLAGPQETQYF	TGTGCCTGGACCAGACTAGCGGGGCCCCAAGAGACCCAGTACTTC
TRBV5-1	TRBJ2-2	few	.	CASSSLPFGQSNTGELFF	TGCGCCAGCAGCTCCCTGCCATTTGGACAGTCGAACACCGGGGAGCTGTTTTTT
TRBV24-1	TRBJ2-5	.	.	CATSDPRAYQETQYF	TGTGCCACCAGTGATCCCAGGGCCTATCAAGAGACCCAGTACTTC
TRBV5-1	TRBJ2-3	many	.	CASSRNPRQATDTQYF	TGCGCCAGCAGCCGCAATCCTAGACAGGCCACAGATACGCAGTATTTT
TRBV20-1	TRBJ2-5	many	TRBD2	CSAYGLAGGSQYF	TGCAGTGCCTATGGACTAGCGGGGGGGTCCCAGTACTTC
TRBV5-1	TRBJ1-1	.	.	CASSLLHENTEAFF	TGCGCCAGCAGCCTCTTACACGAGAACACTGAAGCTTTCTTT
TRBV12-3/TRBV12-4	TRBJ1-2	many	.	CASSIGQLNYGYTF	TGTGCCAGCAGCATCGGACAGCTTAACTATGGCTACACCTTC
TRBV13	TRBJ2-5	.	TRBD2	CASSLGGSGRVWETQYF	TGTGCCAGCAGCTTAGGTGGTAGCGGGAGAGTTTGGGAGACCCAGTACTTC
TRBV12-3/TRBV12-4	TRBJ1-5	many	TRBD1	CASSRNRGRKPQHF	TGTGCCAGCAGCCGCAACAGGGGGCGAAAGCCCCAGCATTTT
TRBV4-2	TRBJ2-3	few	TRBD2	CASSQLSSGAPLSYF	TGTGCCAGCAGCCAACTCTCTAGCGGAGCGCCCCTTTCGTATTTT
TRBV9	TRBJ2-7	.	TRBD1	CASSVTGVPYEQYF	TGTGCCAGCAGCGTCACAGGGGTCCCCTACGAGCAGTACTTC
TRBV6-6	TRBJ2-2	many	.	CASSYSSAGATGELFF	TGTGCCAGCAGTTACTCGAGTGCGGGGGCCACCGGGGAGCTGTTTTTT
TRBV27	TRBJ2-1	many	TRBD2	CASSPGTSGKFYSYNEQFF	TGTGCCAGCAGCCCCGGGACTAGCGGGAAATTCTATTCCTACAATGAGCAGTTCTTC
TRBV6-1	TRBJ1-1	many	.	CASSEDGWNTEAFF	TGTGCCAGCAGTGAAGACGGGTGGAACACTGAAGCTTTCTTT
TRBV24-1	TRBJ2-2	.	TRBD1	CATSDQTGGYTGELFF	TGTGCCACCAGTGATCAGACAGGGGGCTACACCGGGGAGCTGTTTTTT
TRBV28	TRBJ1-2	few	.	CASIPTGSNYGYTF	TGTGCCAGCATCCCGACAGGTAGCAACTATGGCTACACCTTC
TRBV15	TRBJ2-1	.	.	CATSRGGSYNEQFF	TGTGCCACCAGCAGAGGAGGGTCATACAATGAGCAGTTCTTC
TRBV30	TRBJ2-1	few	.	CAWRVTGAAGDEQFF	TGTGCCTGGAGGGTGACAGGGGCCGCGGGAGATGAGCAGTTCTTC
TRBV20-1	TRBJ2-3	many	.	CSARDPATSTDTQYF	TGCAGTGCTAGAGATCCGGCTACTAGCACAGATACGCAGTATTTT
TRBV19	TRBJ2-7	many	TRBD2	CASSIKVLAGFSYEQYF	TGTGCCAGTAGTATAAAGGTACTAGCGGGATTCTCCTACGAGCAGTACTTC
TRBV7-9	TRBJ2-1	many	.	CASSTGPSDEQFF	TGTGCCAGCAGCACAGGGCCCTCTGATGAGCAGTTCTTC
TRBV5-8	TRBJ1-6	few	.	CASSFGSYNSPLHF	TGTGCCAGCAGCTTCGGGTCCTATAATTCACCCCTCCACTTT
TRBV28	TRBJ2-7	many	.	CASGGGDSGAQSYEQYF	TGTGCCAGCGGCGGCGGGGACAGCGGAGCCCAATCCTACGAGCAGTACTTC
TRBV27	TRBJ1-2	many	.	CASSLEGFYGYTF	TGTGCCAGCAGTTTGGAGGGATTCTATGGCTACACCTTC
TRBV5-4	TRBJ2-5	many	TRBD1	CASSLQTGGQETQYF	TGTGCCAGCAGCCTACAGACAGGGGGCCAAGAGACCCAGTACTTC
TRBV28	TRBJ1-2	.	.	CASSFNLRTGYTF	TGTGCCAGCAGTTTCAACCTTCGCACGGGCTACACCTTC
TRBV20-1	TRBJ2-5	few	TRBD2	CSASTLAGGPETQYF	TGCAGTGCCTCGACCCTAGCGGGAGGGCCCGAGACCCAGTACTTC
TRBV27	TRBJ2-2	.	TRBD2	CASTRTSGKTGELFF	TGTGCCAGCACAAGGACTAGCGGGAAAACCGGGGAGCTGTTTTTT
TRBV28	TRBJ1-2	few	.	CASRGGQSYGYTF	TGTGCCAGCAGGGGTGGACAGTCCTATGGCTACACCTTC
TRBV25-1	TRBJ1-1	.	.	CASSNRYLNTEAFF	TGTGCCAGCAGTAACAGGTATCTGAACACTGAAGCTTTCTTT
TRBV20-1	TRBJ2-7	.	TRBD1	CSAQGQEWSEQYF	TGCAGTGCTCAAGGACAGGAGTGGTCAGAGCAGTACTTC
TRBV3-1	TRBJ2-3	many	TRBD2	CASSQRGRAGPDTQYF	TGTGCCAGCAGCCAACGTGGGAGAGCGGGACCAGATACGCAGTATTTT
TRBV7-9	TRBJ2-1	many	TRBD2	CASGSGSTYNEQFF	TGTGCCAGCGGTAGCGGGAGTACCTACAATGAGCAGTTCTTC
TRBV6-5	TRBJ2-6	.	.	CASSYGTPSGANVLTF	TGTGCCAGCAGTTACGGGACACCCTCTGGGGCCAACGTCCTGACTTTC
TRBV30	TRBJ2-5	few	TRBD1	CACKQGAGQGTQYF	TGTGCCTGTAAACAGGGGGCCGGCCAGGGGACCCAGTACTTC